This TCR beta chain was identified during a study of blood T cell repertoires in COVID-19 (TCRdb year 2020). About the investigation overall: Samples from collaborators originated in the United States, Italy and Spain and spanned both the acute and convalescent phases of COVID-19. The samples were drawn from two sources: the first 160 participants of the ongoing ImmuneRACE study, and 1,200 or so subjects contributed by 6 global collaborators. The prospective study material was composed of cDNA or gDNA derived from T cells, B-cell-depleted T cells, or PBMCs. The repertoires were released in a freely available public database intended as a resource for research on the immune response to SARS-CoV-2. Nearly every sample came with metadata listing a de-identified subject ID, COVID-19 status, age in years and sex. The dataset comprised deeply sampled blood TCRbeta repertoires from subjects exposed to, actively infected with, or recovered from COVID-19. Where available, HLA class I and class II types were taken from metadata supplied by the sample provider and were not determined by assay-based typing. Points the paper makes about the study in general: The quantity of clinical and demographic metadata differed by source and by participant and was supplied without curation.

TCRbeta CDR3 regions were amplified from genomic DNA by means of the immunoSEQ Assay, a bias-controlled multiplex PCR. The source study handled its data this way. Within the assay, amplification of reference gene primers was used to estimate how many nucleated cells each sample contained. To quantify the absolute abundance of each unique TCRbeta CDR3 rearrangement, sequence reads were collapsed and filtered. Productive Simpson clonality was computed per sample as the square root of Simpson's diversity index over productive rearrangements. TCRdb re-hosts the immuneACCESS table, in-frame sequences only. Its copies lack some clones; in the studies checked, an unresolved V gene accounts for under half of them, and the cause for the rest is not known. V, J and clone size were drawn from that table, and D and trimming were deduced from the DNA. Across this sample there are 100,000 or so clones, with around 76% seen only once. In total, the top ten clones hold roughly 21% of the sample.

Whole blood was collected in K2EDTA tubes by collaborating institutions according to the institutions' own protocols. For TCRbeta analysis, collaborator samples were shipped as frozen whole blood, as isolated PBMCs, or as DNA extracted from either sample type. As concerns this clone: What this receptor recognizes is not known. Within one base of it there is no much larger clone, and no base qualities were kept.

The CDR3 holds 12 amino acids from the cysteine to the phenylalanine. The kept DNA is CDR3 alone, 36 bases in frame from the first base. The junction shows trimming of 4 bases on V and 8 bases on J, plus 11 bases between the germline ends. CDR1 and CDR2, per the germline V gene, are MDHEN and SYDVKM. The receptor comes from a woman aged 70-85 years with acute or convalescent COVID-19. The V and J segments used are TRBV28 and TRBJ1-2; the D gene remains uncertain. Specimen: peripheral blood. CDR3 reads: CASSSRPGGYTF. The bases read TGTGCCAGCAGTTCCCGTCCGGGGGGCTACACCTTC.